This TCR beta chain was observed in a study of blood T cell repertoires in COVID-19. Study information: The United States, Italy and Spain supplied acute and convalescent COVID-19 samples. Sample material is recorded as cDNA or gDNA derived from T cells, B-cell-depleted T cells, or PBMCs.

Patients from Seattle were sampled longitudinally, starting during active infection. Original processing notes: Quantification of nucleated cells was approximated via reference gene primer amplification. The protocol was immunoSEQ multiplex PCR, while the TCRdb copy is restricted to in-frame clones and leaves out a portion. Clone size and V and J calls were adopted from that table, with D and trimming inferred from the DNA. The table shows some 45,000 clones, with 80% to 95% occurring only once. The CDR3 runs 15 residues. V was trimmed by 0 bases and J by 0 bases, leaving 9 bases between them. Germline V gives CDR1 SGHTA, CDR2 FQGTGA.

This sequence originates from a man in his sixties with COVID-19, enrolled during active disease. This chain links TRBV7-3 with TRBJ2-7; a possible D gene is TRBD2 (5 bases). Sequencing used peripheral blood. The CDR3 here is CASSLTGDSSYEQYF. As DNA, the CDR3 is TGTGCCAGCAGCTTAACCGGGGATTCCTCCTACGAGCAGTACTTC. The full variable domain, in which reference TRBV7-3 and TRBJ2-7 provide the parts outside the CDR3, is GAGVSQTPSNKVTEKGKYVELRCDPISGHTALYWYRQSLGQGPEFLIYFQGTGAADDSGLPNDRFFAVRPEGSVSTLKIQRTERGDSAVYLCASSLTGDSSYEQYFGPGTRLTVT.